This TCR beta chain was recovered during a study of cytomegalovirus exposure and HLA in healthy donors. Whole-study results and caveats: Some highly shared sequence variants likely arose as a pipeline artifact.

Primers for the PCR totalled 60 Vbeta and 13 Jbeta. The data were produced by immunoSEQ multiplex PCR, yet TCRdb's version contains in-frame clones alone and is incomplete. The table shows about 190,000 clones, with approximately 79% occurring only once. The CDR3 runs 12 residues. Germline CDR1 is SQVTM and CDR2 is ANQGSEA. V was trimmed by 6 bases and J by 1 base, leaving 10 bases between them. Details on this clone: No antigen is known for it. The identical CDR3 is also encoded by other nucleotide sequences in the sample.

The TCR originated in a young woman in good health and CMV-seronegative. Sequenced: PBMCs. The chain uses TRBV29-1 and TRBJ2-7; no firm D call. The CDR3 DNA reads TGCAGCGTGGAGACGAGGTCCTACGAGCAGTACTTC. Translated: CSVETRSYEQYF.